The source of this T cell receptor (beta chain) is a study of primary melanoma T cells and metastatic recurrence. Turning to the study itself: Primary melanomas here were stage T2 to T4, over 1 mm thick. Study outcomes and limitations: Primary melanomas may harbor an effective T-cell antitumor response, authors suggested. Adding T-cell fraction to thickness reportedly best improved survival prediction.

Germline V gene lookup returns CDR1 SGHRS and CDR2 YFSETQ. V trimming: 0 bases; J trimming: 8 bases; junction bases outside the gene matches: 6. This CDR3 contains 15 residues. Profiling relied on immunoSEQ multiplex PCR, and the TCRdb table lists in-frame clones only, not all of them. The repertoire has about 790 clones, over 75% of them found once; the top ten carry approximately 15%. On this clone itself: What it binds is unknown.

What was sequenced was melanoma tumor tissue. The chain combines TRBV5-1 with TRBJ2-1; 9 bases align to TRBD2. The receptor comes from a human donor with melanoma. The CDR3 reads CASSLVAGGPDEQFF. CDR3 DNA: TGCGCCAGCAGCTTGGTGGCGGGGGGGCCGGATGAGCAGTTCTTC.